Listed below are T cell receptor beta chains from one sample, sequenced in a study of blood T cell repertoires in COVID-19. Only in-frame clones appear in the TCRdb table, and some are missing; sequencing was by immunoSEQ multiplex PCR. The sample comprises 140,000 to 150,000 clones, roughly 80% of which are singletons, and around 6% rests with the top ten. Sample: PBMCs or T cells enriched from blood (not recorded which). The receptors were gathered from a woman aged 45-65 years who had recovered from COVID-19. Both conserved end residues are part of each CDR3. The D gene is left open where the match is weak. Only some rows state a clone size, as once, few, many or a class for expanded clones.

CDR3 length: 13
D gene: TRBD2
V gene: TRBV6-5
clone size: once
J gene: TRBJ2-3
CDR3 protein: CASRREGGDTQYF
CDR3 DNA: TGTGCCAGCAGGAGGGAGGGAGGAGATACGCAGTATTTT

CDR3 length: 16
D gene: -
V gene: TRBV3-1/TRBV3-2
clone size: -
J gene: TRBJ2-2
CDR3 protein: CASSQLRVATTGELFF
CDR3 DNA: TGTGCCAGCAGCCAACTCCGGGTGGCGACCACCGGGGAGCTGTTTTTT

CDR3 length: 14
D gene: -
V gene: TRBV11-3
clone size: -
J gene: TRBJ2-3
CDR3 protein: CASSLRHGTDTQYF
CDR3 DNA: TGTGCCAGCAGCTTACGCCACGGGACAGATACGCAGTATTTT

CDR3 length: 17
D gene: TRBD2
V gene: TRBV5-1
clone size: -
J gene: TRBJ2-5
CDR3 protein: CASSLGTSGGLQETQYF
CDR3 DNA: TGCGCCAGCAGCTTGGGGACTAGCGGGGGTCTGCAAGAGACCCAGTACTTC

CDR3 length: 13
D gene: TRBD1
V gene: TRBV27
clone size: -
J gene: TRBJ1-1
CDR3 protein: CASSVTGVTEAFF
CDR3 DNA: TGTGCCAGCAGTGTCACAGGGGTTACTGAAGCTTTCTTT

CDR3 length: 15
D gene: -
V gene: TRBV11-1
clone size: -
J gene: TRBJ1-2
CDR3 protein: CASSFGPVSNYGYTF
CDR3 DNA: TGTGCCAGCAGCTTTGGTCCGGTTTCTAACTATGGCTACACCTTC

CDR3 length: 15
D gene: -
V gene: TRBV7-9
clone size: -
J gene: TRBJ1-2
CDR3 protein: CASSIPQGPLGGYTF
CDR3 DNA: TGTGCCAGCAGCATTCCACAGGGACCTCTTGGGGGCTACACCTTC

CDR3 length: 16
D gene: TRBD2
V gene: TRBV5-4
clone size: once
J gene: TRBJ2-1
CDR3 protein: CASSSSRTSGYNEQFF
CDR3 DNA: TGTGCCAGCAGCTCGAGTAGGACTAGCGGTTACAATGAGCAGTTCTTC

CDR3 length: 17
D gene: -
V gene: TRBV15
clone size: -
J gene: TRBJ2-3
CDR3 protein: CATSRDIATPRTDTQYF
CDR3 DNA: TGTGCCACCAGCAGAGATATAGCGACGCCTCGAACAGATACGCAGTATTTT

CDR3 length: 15
D gene: -
V gene: TRBV5-1
clone size: once
J gene: TRBJ1-4
CDR3 protein: CASSPTGFSNEKLFF
CDR3 DNA: TGCGCCAGCAGCCCAACAGGGTTTTCTAATGAAAAACTGTTTTTT

CDR3 length: 15
D gene: TRBD2
V gene: TRBV27
clone size: -
J gene: TRBJ2-7
CDR3 protein: CASSEIAGGHYEQYF
CDR3 DNA: TGTGCCAGCAGTGAAATAGCGGGGGGACACTACGAGCAGTACTTC

CDR3 length: 12
D gene: -
V gene: TRBV28
clone size: -
J gene: TRBJ1-1
CDR3 protein: CASSFAMAEAFF
CDR3 DNA: TGTGCCAGCAGCTTCGCGATGGCTGAAGCTTTCTTT

CDR3 length: 11
D gene: TRBD1
V gene: TRBV6-5
clone size: -
J gene: TRBJ2-1
CDR3 protein: CASNRGRVQFF
CDR3 DNA: TGTGCCAGCAACAGGGGCAGGGTGCAGTTCTTC

CDR3 length: 15
D gene: TRBD2
V gene: TRBV7-3
clone size: -
J gene: TRBJ2-1
CDR3 protein: CASSPLAGPYNEQFF
CDR3 DNA: TGTGCCAGCAGCCCCCTAGCGGGGCCTTACAATGAGCAGTTCTTC

CDR3 length: 17
D gene: -
V gene: TRBV6-4
clone size: -
J gene: TRBJ2-6
CDR3 protein: CASSDSGGSSGANVLTF
CDR3 DNA: TGTGCCAGCAGTGACTCAGGGGGATCATCTGGGGCCAACGTCCTGACTTTC

CDR3 length: 18
D gene: -
V gene: TRBV3-1/TRBV3-2
clone size: once
J gene: TRBJ1-4
CDR3 protein: CASSQVQGKRGIREKLFF
CDR3 DNA: TGTGCCAGCAGCCAAGTCCAAGGGAAGAGGGGGATACGTGAAAAACTGTTTTTT

CDR3 length: 12
D gene: TRBD1
V gene: TRBV11-1
clone size: -
J gene: TRBJ2-1
CDR3 protein: CAIGGQNNEQFF
CDR3 DNA: TGTGCCATAGGGGGACAGAACAATGAGCAGTTCTTC

CDR3 length: 14
D gene: -
V gene: TRBV11-2
clone size: -
J gene: TRBJ2-1
CDR3 protein: CASTGPSSYNEQFF
CDR3 DNA: TGTGCCAGCACCGGTCCGAGCTCCTACAATGAGCAGTTCTTC

CDR3 length: 14
D gene: -
V gene: TRBV5-1
clone size: -
J gene: TRBJ1-4
CDR3 protein: CASSLGQINEKLFF
CDR3 DNA: TGCGCCAGCAGCTTGGGACAGATTAATGAAAAACTGTTTTTT

CDR3 length: 13
D gene: -
V gene: TRBV10-3
clone size: -
J gene: TRBJ1-1
CDR3 protein: CAIGASQNTEAFF
CDR3 DNA: TGTGCCATCGGGGCTAGTCAGAACACTGAAGCTTTCTTT

CDR3 length: 14
D gene: TRBD1
V gene: TRBV19
clone size: -
J gene: TRBJ2-7
CDR3 protein: CASSPGQGAYEQYF
CDR3 DNA: TGTGCCAGTAGTCCGGGACAGGGGGCCTACGAGCAGTACTTC

CDR3 length: 12
D gene: TRBD1
V gene: TRBV29-1
clone size: -
J gene: TRBJ1-2
CDR3 protein: CSVSGTDYGYTF
CDR3 DNA: TGCAGCGTATCCGGGACAGATTATGGCTACACCTTC

CDR3 length: 18
D gene: TRBD1
V gene: TRBV3-1/TRBV3-2
clone size: -
J gene: TRBJ2-1
CDR3 protein: CASSQVSGTGQGANEQFF
CDR3 DNA: TGTGCCAGCAGCCAAGTATCAGGAACGGGACAGGGAGCCAATGAGCAGTTCTTC

CDR3 length: 13
D gene: -
V gene: TRBV28
clone size: -
J gene: TRBJ2-1
CDR3 protein: CASTPPGYNEQFF
CDR3 DNA: TGTGCCAGCACCCCCCCGGGCTACAATGAGCAGTTCTTC

CDR3 length: 15
D gene: -
V gene: TRBV5-1
clone size: -
J gene: TRBJ2-2
CDR3 protein: CASSLVSGNTGELFF
CDR3 DNA: TGCGCCAGCAGCTTGGTGTCCGGTAACACCGGGGAGCTGTTTTTT

CDR3 length: 13
D gene: -
V gene: TRBV10-3
clone size: -
J gene: TRBJ2-1
CDR3 protein: CAISVALHDEQFF
CDR3 DNA: TGTGCCATCAGTGTGGCCCTCCACGATGAGCAGTTCTTC

CDR3 length: 14
D gene: -
V gene: TRBV5-1
clone size: -
J gene: TRBJ1-2
CDR3 protein: CASSPGGPNYGYTF
CDR3 DNA: TGCGCCAGCAGCCCGGGGGGACCTAACTATGGCTACACCTTC

CDR3 length: 18
D gene: -
V gene: TRBV28
clone size: -
J gene: TRBJ1-2
CDR3 protein: CASSSIVQGEAGSGGYTF
CDR3 DNA: TGTGCCAGCAGTTCAATAGTACAGGGTGAGGCAGGGTCAGGTGGCTACACCTTC

CDR3 length: 16
D gene: TRBD2
V gene: TRBV7-9
clone size: -
J gene: TRBJ2-1
CDR3 protein: CASSLALAGTYNEQFF
CDR3 DNA: TGTGCCAGCAGCTTAGCCCTAGCGGGGACTTACAATGAGCAGTTCTTC

CDR3 length: 15
D gene: -
V gene: TRBV9
clone size: -
J gene: TRBJ1-5
CDR3 protein: CASSSDGDKYQPQHF
CDR3 DNA: TGTGCCAGCAGCTCAGATGGGGACAAATATCAGCCCCAGCATTTT

CDR3 length: 21
D gene: -
V gene: TRBV30
clone size: -
J gene: TRBJ2-2
CDR3 protein: CAWSPSGGLAGSRVNTGELFF
CDR3 DNA: TGTGCCTGGAGTCCGAGTGGCGGCCTCGCAGGGTCCCGGGTGAACACCGGGGAGCTGTTTTTT

CDR3 length: 16
D gene: TRBD1
V gene: TRBV28
clone size: once
J gene: TRBJ2-1
CDR3 protein: CASSPNRGVSYNEQFF
CDR3 DNA: TGTGCCAGCAGTCCCAACAGGGGGGTGTCCTACAATGAGCAGTTCTTC

CDR3 length: 14
D gene: -
V gene: TRBV28
clone size: once
J gene: TRBJ1-2
CDR3 protein: CASSSPGTAGGYTF
CDR3 DNA: TGTGCCAGCAGTTCCCCCGGTACCGCCGGGGGCTACACCTTC

CDR3 length: 15
D gene: -
V gene: TRBV27
clone size: -
J gene: TRBJ1-2
CDR3 protein: CASTPPGEGGDGYTF
CDR3 DNA: TGTGCCAGCACCCCCCCCGGGGAAGGGGGGGACGGCTACACCTTC

CDR3 length: 15
D gene: TRBD2
V gene: TRBV6-4
clone size: few
J gene: TRBJ2-1
CDR3 protein: CASSPLAGDYNEQFF
CDR3 DNA: TGTGCCAGCAGCCCCCTGGCGGGGGACTACAATGAGCAGTTCTTC

CDR3 length: 14
D gene: -
V gene: TRBV11-3
clone size: -
J gene: TRBJ2-1
CDR3 protein: CASSLIAASPEQFF
CDR3 DNA: TGTGCCAGCAGCTTAATAGCGGCGAGTCCCGAGCAGTTCTTC

CDR3 length: 13
D gene: -
V gene: TRBV30
clone size: once
J gene: TRBJ1-1
CDR3 protein: CAWSVQGNTEAFF
CDR3 DNA: TGTGCCTGGAGTGTACAGGGGAACACTGAAGCTTTCTTT

CDR3 length: 13
D gene: -
V gene: TRBV2
clone size: few
J gene: TRBJ1-5
CDR3 protein: CASSAQGNQPQHF
CDR3 DNA: TGTGCCAGCAGCGCACAGGGCAATCAGCCCCAGCATTTT

CDR3 length: 16
D gene: TRBD2
V gene: TRBV7-3
clone size: -
J gene: TRBJ2-3
CDR3 protein: CASSPGTSGGTDTQYF
CDR3 DNA: TGTGCCAGCAGCCCCGGGACTAGCGGGGGCACAGATACGCAGTATTTT

CDR3 length: 14
D gene: -
V gene: TRBV19
clone size: -
J gene: TRBJ2-5
CDR3 protein: CASSISQLQETQYF
CDR3 DNA: TGTGCCAGTAGTATCTCACAGTTGCAAGAGACCCAGTACTTC

CDR3 length: 14
D gene: TRBD1
V gene: TRBV2
clone size: -
J gene: TRBJ1-2
CDR3 protein: CASSEETGGIGYTF
CDR3 DNA: TGTGCCAGCAGTGAAGAAACAGGGGGCATCGGCTACACCTTC

CDR3 length: 13
D gene: -
V gene: TRBV3-1/TRBV3-2
clone size: -
J gene: TRBJ2-5
CDR3 protein: CASTARIGETQYF
CDR3 DNA: TGTGCCAGCACCGCCAGGATCGGAGAGACCCAGTACTTC

CDR3 length: 13
D gene: -
V gene: TRBV15
clone size: -
J gene: TRBJ1-3
CDR3 protein: CATSRANTGTIYF
CDR3 DNA: TGTGCCACCAGCAGGGCTAACACGGGAACCATATATTTT

CDR3 length: 14
D gene: TRBD1
V gene: TRBV19
clone size: few
J gene: TRBJ2-7
CDR3 protein: CASSRGQGADEQYF
CDR3 DNA: TGTGCCAGTAGTAGGGGACAGGGGGCTGATGAGCAGTACTTC

CDR3 length: 17
D gene: TRBD1
V gene: TRBV24-1
clone size: -
J gene: TRBJ2-2
CDR3 protein: CATSDTRQGGNTGELFF
CDR3 DNA: TGTGCCACCAGTGATACCCGACAGGGGGGTAACACCGGGGAGCTGTTTTTT

CDR3 length: 13
D gene: -
V gene: TRBV6-5
clone size: -
J gene: TRBJ2-3
CDR3 protein: CASSYGRGDTQYF
CDR3 DNA: TGTGCCAGCAGTTACGGGAGGGGGGATACGCAGTATTTT

CDR3 length: 14
D gene: -
V gene: TRBV7-9
clone size: -
J gene: TRBJ1-1
CDR3 protein: CASSSSGGWTEAFF
CDR3 DNA: TGTGCCAGCAGCTCCTCGGGGGGGTGGACTGAAGCTTTCTTT

CDR3 length: 15
D gene: -
V gene: TRBV7-3
clone size: few
J gene: TRBJ1-1
CDR3 protein: CASSADRLEDTEAFF
CDR3 DNA: TGTGCCAGCAGCGCCGACAGGCTAGAAGACACTGAAGCTTTCTTT

CDR3 length: 15
D gene: -
V gene: TRBV6-5
clone size: -
J gene: TRBJ1-3
CDR3 protein: CASSYRGGGGNTIYF
CDR3 DNA: TGTGCCAGCAGTTACCGAGGAGGAGGTGGAAACACCATATATTTT

CDR3 length: 15
D gene: TRBD1
V gene: TRBV6-4
clone size: -
J gene: TRBJ1-6
CDR3 protein: CASSEVGQGYSPLHF
CDR3 DNA: TGTGCCAGCAGTGAAGTAGGACAGGGGTATTCACCCCTCCACTTT

CDR3 length: 13
D gene: TRBD1
V gene: TRBV28
clone size: -
J gene: TRBJ2-4
CDR3 protein: CASSPTGGGIQYF
CDR3 DNA: TGTGCCAGCAGCCCCACAGGGGGCGGCATTCAGTACTTC

CDR3 length: 16
D gene: -
V gene: TRBV24-1
clone size: -
J gene: TRBJ2-5
CDR3 protein: CATSVIGDSSQETQYF
CDR3 DNA: TGTGCCACCAGTGTCATAGGTGACAGCTCCCAAGAGACCCAGTACTTC

CDR3 length: 13
D gene: -
V gene: TRBV7-9
clone size: -
J gene: TRBJ1-1
CDR3 protein: CASSLVEGQEAFF
CDR3 DNA: TGTGCCAGCAGCTTAGTCGAGGGCCAAGAAGCTTTCTTT

CDR3 length: 16
D gene: TRBD1
V gene: TRBV6-5
clone size: -
J gene: TRBJ2-7
CDR3 protein: CASSSTMAGTGGEQYF
CDR3 DNA: TGTGCCAGCAGTTCAACTATGGCCGGGACAGGGGGCGAGCAGTACTTC

CDR3 length: 14
D gene: -
V gene: TRBV7-6
clone size: -
J gene: TRBJ1-1
CDR3 protein: CASSLETGITEAFF
CDR3 DNA: TGTGCCAGCAGCTTAGAAACAGGGATCACTGAAGCTTTCTTT

CDR3 length: 16
D gene: -
V gene: TRBV5-4
clone size: few
J gene: TRBJ2-5
CDR3 protein: CASSLPLEGVKETQYF
CDR3 DNA: TGTGCCAGCAGCTTGCCTCTAGAGGGGGTGAAAGAGACCCAGTACTTC

CDR3 length: 15
D gene: -
V gene: TRBV7-2
clone size: -
J gene: TRBJ1-1
CDR3 protein: CASSTGTGENTEAFF
CDR3 DNA: TGTGCCAGCAGCACCGGTACAGGAGAGAACACTGAAGCTTTCTTT